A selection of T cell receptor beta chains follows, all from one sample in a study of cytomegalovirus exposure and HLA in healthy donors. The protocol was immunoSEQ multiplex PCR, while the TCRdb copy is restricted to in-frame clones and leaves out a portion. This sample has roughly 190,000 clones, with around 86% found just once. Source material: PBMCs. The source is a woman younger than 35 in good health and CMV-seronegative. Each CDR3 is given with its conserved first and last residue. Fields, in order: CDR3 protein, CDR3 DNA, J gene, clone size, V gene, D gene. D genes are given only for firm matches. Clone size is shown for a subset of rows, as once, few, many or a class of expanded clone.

CASSLVDRYQETQYF	TGTGCCAGCAGCTTAGTTGATCGGTACCAAGAGACCCAGTACTTC	TRBJ2-5	.	TRBV7-6	.
CASSRASEGGTDTQYF	TGTGCCAGTAGTAGGGCTAGCGAAGGAGGCACAGATACGCAGTATTTT	TRBJ2-3	few	TRBV19	.
CASSEAFQGGGYTF	TGTGCCAGCAGTGAAGCTTTCCAGGGGGGAGGCTACACCTTC	TRBJ1-2	.	TRBV6-1	TRBD1
CASSTDRGPYEQYF	TGTGCCAGCAGCACGGACAGGGGACCCTACGAGCAGTACTTC	TRBJ2-7	.	TRBV7-2	TRBD1
CSVGGRLWRETQYF	TGCAGCGTTGGTGGCCGTTTATGGAGAGAGACCCAGTACTTC	TRBJ2-5	.	TRBV29-1	.
CASSEFGGGWHTIYF	TGTGCCAGCAGTGAATTTGGAGGGGGCTGGCACACCATATATTTT	TRBJ1-3	.	TRBV25-1	TRBD1
CASSLWTDQETQYF	TGCGCCAGCAGCTTGTGGACAGACCAAGAGACCCAGTACTTC	TRBJ2-5	few	TRBV5-1	.
CASGFPGGDTGELFF	TGTGCTAGTGGTTTTCCCGGGGGAGACACCGGGGAGCTGTTTTTT	TRBJ2-2	.	TRBV12-5	.
CASSKASDSMNTEAFF	TGTGCCAGCAGCAAAGCCTCGGACAGTATGAACACTGAAGCTTTCTTT	TRBJ1-1	.	TRBV21-1	.
CASSYSSTDTQYF	TGTGCCAGCAGTTACTCGTCTACAGATACGCAGTATTTT	TRBJ2-3	.	TRBV6-5	.
CASSIDRLAGNNEQFF	TGTGCCAGTAGTATAGACAGACTAGCGGGGAACAATGAGCAGTTCTTC	TRBJ2-1	once	TRBV19	TRBD2
CASSPKMGRQETQYF	TGTGCCAGCAGCCCCAAGATGGGCAGACAAGAGACCCAGTACTTC	TRBJ2-5	few	TRBV4-2	.
CAWIGTEDVTGELFF	TGTGCCTGGATCGGGACAGAGGATGTCACCGGGGAGCTGTTTTTT	TRBJ2-2	.	TRBV30	TRBD1
CASKGTGSEKLFF	TGTGCCAGCAAGGGGACAGGTTCCGAAAAACTGTTTTTT	TRBJ1-4	.	TRBV7-9	TRBD1
CAISEPAVYNEQFF	TGTGCCATCAGTGAGCCCGCGGTCTACAATGAGCAGTTCTTC	TRBJ2-1	.	TRBV10-3	.
CASSIRQGTDTQYF	TGTGCCAGTAGTATCCGGCAGGGTACAGATACGCAGTATTTT	TRBJ2-3	.	TRBV19	.
CASGFEGGGNTEAFF	TGTGCTAGTGGTTTTGAAGGGGGGGGGAACACTGAAGCTTTCTTT	TRBJ1-1	.	TRBV12-5	.
CASSISGGGLYEQFF	TGTGCCAGCAGCATTAGCGGGGGGGGCCTATATGAGCAGTTCTTC	TRBJ2-1	.	TRBV25-1	TRBD2
CASSLLDSEDGYTF	TGTGCCAGCAGTCTACTGGACAGCGAAGATGGCTACACCTTC	TRBJ1-2	.	TRBV7-9	.
CASSLETGGNQPQHF	TGCGCCAGCAGCTTGGAAACAGGGGGTAATCAGCCCCAGCATTTT	TRBJ1-5	.	TRBV5-1	TRBD1
CATSRDRISNQPQHF	TGTGCCACCAGCAGAGATAGAATTAGCAATCAGCCCCAGCATTTT	TRBJ1-5	.	TRBV15	.
CASSFFRQNSYEQYF	TGTGCCAGCAGCTTCTTCAGGCAGAACTCCTACGAGCAGTACTTC	TRBJ2-7	.	TRBV5-6	.
CASSLDGGGYEQYF	TGCGCCAGCAGCTTGGACGGGGGGGGCTACGAGCAGTACTTC	TRBJ2-7	.	TRBV5-1	TRBD2
CASILGALGSYEQYF	TGTGCCAGCATCCTAGGGGCGTTAGGGTCCTACGAGCAGTACTTC	TRBJ2-7	.	TRBV11-2	.
CASSPGQGEETEAFF	TGCGCCAGCAGCCCTGGACAGGGGGAGGAGACTGAAGCTTTCTTT	TRBJ1-1	.	TRBV5-1	TRBD1
CASSSGGSNYGYTF	TGCGCCAGCAGCTCTGGGGGCAGTAACTATGGCTACACCTTC	TRBJ1-2	.	TRBV5-1	.
CASSLQGEAYEQYF	TGTGCCAGCAGCTTACAGGGGGAAGCCTACGAGCAGTACTTC	TRBJ2-7	.	TRBV6-6	TRBD1
CATSLGTRRFGANVLTF	TGTGCCACCAGCCTCGGGACTAGGCGGTTTGGGGCCAACGTCCTGACTTTC	TRBJ2-6	.	TRBV15	TRBD2
CASSDQFDRGGHGYTF	TGTGCCAGCAGCGATCAATTCGACAGGGGCGGTCACGGCTACACCTTC	TRBJ1-2	.	TRBV7-9	TRBD1
CASGLAGSYEQYF	TGTGCCAGTGGACTAGCGGGGTCATACGAGCAGTACTTC	TRBJ2-7	.	TRBV19	TRBD2
CASGLEAGGTEAFF	TGTGCTAGTGGTTTGGAAGCAGGGGGTACTGAAGCTTTCTTT	TRBJ1-1	once	TRBV12-5	TRBD1
CASSMRGEAHEQYF	TGTGCCAGTAGTATGCGGGGAGAGGCCCACGAGCAGTACTTC	TRBJ2-7	.	TRBV19	.
CASGTGQNQPQHF	TGTGCCAGCGGGACAGGTCAGAATCAGCCCCAGCATTTT	TRBJ1-5	.	TRBV6-6	TRBD1
CASSYTGAVIFGNTIYF	TGTGCCAGCAGCTACACAGGGGCGGTAATATTTGGAAACACCATATATTTT	TRBJ1-3	.	TRBV11-2	TRBD1
CASSIALLRFEYEQYF	TGTGCCAGTAGTATAGCGCTCCTCAGGTTTGAGTACGAGCAGTACTTC	TRBJ2-7	.	TRBV19	.
CASRGQGGQPQHF	TGTGCCAGCAGGGGACAGGGGGGGCAGCCCCAGCATTTT	TRBJ1-5	few	TRBV2	TRBD1
CASSESGGATYEQYF	TGTGCCAGCAGTGAATCAGGGGGCGCAACCTACGAGCAGTACTTC	TRBJ2-7	.	TRBV2	TRBD1
CASTGEANTGELFF	TGTGCCAGCACGGGGGAGGCGAACACCGGGGAGCTGTTTTTT	TRBJ2-2	.	TRBV2	.
CASSESGTGDGYTF	TGCGCCAGCAGTGAGTCCGGGACAGGGGACGGCTACACCTTC	TRBJ1-2	.	TRBV10-2	TRBD1
CASSEVRGDEQYF	TGTGCCAGCAGTGAAGTGCGGGGGGACGAGCAGTACTTC	TRBJ2-7	once	TRBV6-1	TRBD2
CASSPGQGYGYTF	TGTGCCAGCAGCCCGGGACAGGGTTATGGCTACACCTTC	TRBJ1-2	once	TRBV7-2	TRBD1
CASSSRAGAEETQYF	TGTGCTAGCAGCTCCCGAGCGGGAGCCGAGGAGACCCAGTACTTC	TRBJ2-5	.	TRBV7-7	TRBD2
CASSLDRGGYGYTF	TGTGCCAGCAGTTTGGACAGGGGGGGCTATGGCTACACCTTC	TRBJ1-2	.	TRBV27	TRBD1
CASSLIGVSYNEQFF	TGTGCCAGCAGTTTGATCGGGGTCTCCTACAATGAGCAGTTCTTC	TRBJ2-1	.	TRBV28	.
CASSGRLGETQYF	TGTGCCAGTAGTGGCAGATTGGGCGAGACCCAGTACTTC	TRBJ2-5	.	TRBV19	.
CASSAATGTGVEKLFF	TGCGCCAGCAGCGCAGCAACCGGGACAGGGGTTGAAAAACTGTTTTTT	TRBJ1-4	.	TRBV5-1	TRBD1
CASSGTSGGYNEQFF	TGTGCCAGCAGTGGGACTAGCGGGGGTTACAATGAGCAGTTCTTC	TRBJ2-1	once	TRBV2	TRBD2
CASSLGTAGNTIYF	TGTGCCAGCAGCTTAGGGACTGCTGGAAACACCATATATTTT	TRBJ1-3	.	TRBV13	.
CASSKTGQGIGSNQPQHF	TGTGCCAGCAGCAAAACGGGACAGGGAATCGGCAGCAATCAGCCCCAGCATTTT	TRBJ1-5	.	TRBV2	TRBD1
CASSDGGRSTDTQYF	TGTGCCAGCAGTGACGGGGGCCGTAGCACAGATACGCAGTATTTT	TRBJ2-3	.	TRBV6-4	.
CASTRTGGPPGELFF	TGTGCCAGCACCCGGACAGGGGGCCCTCCCGGGGAGCTGTTTTTT	TRBJ2-2	.	TRBV27	TRBD1
CASRGLGTNTEAFF	TGTGCCAGCAGGGGCCTCGGGACAAACACTGAAGCTTTCTTT	TRBJ1-1	.	TRBV11-2	.
CASSVSPGGANEKLFF	TGTGCCAGCAGCGTAAGTCCGGGGGGCGCTAATGAAAAACTGTTTTTT	TRBJ1-4	.	TRBV9	.
CASSSGLYYEQYF	TGTGCCAGCAGCTCGGGTCTATACTACGAGCAGTACTTC	TRBJ2-7	.	TRBV5-4	.